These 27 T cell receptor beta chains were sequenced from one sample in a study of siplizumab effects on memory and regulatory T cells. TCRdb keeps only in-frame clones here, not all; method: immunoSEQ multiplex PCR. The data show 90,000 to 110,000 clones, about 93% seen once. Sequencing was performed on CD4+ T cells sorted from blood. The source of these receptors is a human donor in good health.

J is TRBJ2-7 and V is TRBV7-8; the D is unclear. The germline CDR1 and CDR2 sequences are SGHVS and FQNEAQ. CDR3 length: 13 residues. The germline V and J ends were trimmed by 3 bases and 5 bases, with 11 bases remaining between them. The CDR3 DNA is TGTGCCAGCAGCTTTTCTTTCCGGGACGAGCAGTACTTC. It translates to CASSFSFRDEQYF.

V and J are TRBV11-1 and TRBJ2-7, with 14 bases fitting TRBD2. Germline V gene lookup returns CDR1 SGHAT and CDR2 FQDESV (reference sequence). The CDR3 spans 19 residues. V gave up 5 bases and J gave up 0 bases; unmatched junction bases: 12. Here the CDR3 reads CASSAPGTSGSLLSYEQYF. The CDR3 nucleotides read TGTGCCAGCAGCGCACCCGGGACTAGCGGGAGTCTCCTCTCCTACGAGCAGTACTTC.

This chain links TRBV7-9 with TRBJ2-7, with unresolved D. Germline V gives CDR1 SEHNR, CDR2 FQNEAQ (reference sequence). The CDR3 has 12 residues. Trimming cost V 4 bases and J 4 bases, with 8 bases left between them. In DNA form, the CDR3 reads TGTGCCAGCAGCTATGGGGTGTACGAGCAGTACTTC. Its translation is CASSYGVYEQYF.

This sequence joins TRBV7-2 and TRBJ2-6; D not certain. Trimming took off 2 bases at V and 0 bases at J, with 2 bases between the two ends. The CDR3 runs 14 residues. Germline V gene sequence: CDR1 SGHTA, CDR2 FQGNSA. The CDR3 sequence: CASSLSSGANVLTF. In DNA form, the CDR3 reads TGTGCCAGCAGCTTATCCTCTGGGGCCAACGTCCTGACTTTC.

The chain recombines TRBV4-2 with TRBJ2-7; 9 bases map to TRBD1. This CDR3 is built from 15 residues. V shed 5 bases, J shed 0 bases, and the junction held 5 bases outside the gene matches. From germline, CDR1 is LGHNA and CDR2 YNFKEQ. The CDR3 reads CASSSRTGASYEQYF. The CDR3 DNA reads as TGTGCCAGCAGCTCTAGGACAGGGGCCTCCTACGAGCAGTACTTC.

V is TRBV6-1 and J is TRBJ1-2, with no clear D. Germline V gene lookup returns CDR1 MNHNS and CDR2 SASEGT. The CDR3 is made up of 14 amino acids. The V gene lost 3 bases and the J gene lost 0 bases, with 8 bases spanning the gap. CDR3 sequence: CASSDGLPNYGYTF. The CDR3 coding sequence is TGTGCCAGCAGTGACGGCTTACCTAACTATGGCTACACCTTC.

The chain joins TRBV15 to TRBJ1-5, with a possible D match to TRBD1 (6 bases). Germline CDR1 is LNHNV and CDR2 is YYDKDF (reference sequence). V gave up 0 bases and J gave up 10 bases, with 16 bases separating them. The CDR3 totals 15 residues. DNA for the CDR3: TGTGCCACCAGCAGAGATCTGGGGGGCGCGGGTCCCCAGCATTTT. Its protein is CATSRDLGGAGPQHF.

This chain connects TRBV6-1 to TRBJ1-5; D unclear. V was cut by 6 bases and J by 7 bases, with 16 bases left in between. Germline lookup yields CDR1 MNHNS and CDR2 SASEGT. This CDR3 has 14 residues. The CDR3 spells CASRAFSPDQPQHF. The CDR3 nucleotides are TGTGCCAGCAGAGCCTTTAGTCCAGACCAGCCCCAGCATTTT.

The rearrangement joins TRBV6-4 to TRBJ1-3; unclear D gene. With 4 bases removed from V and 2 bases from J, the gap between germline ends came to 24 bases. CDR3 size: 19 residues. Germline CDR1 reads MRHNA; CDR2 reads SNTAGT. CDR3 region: CASSGVPGRTEWPGNTIYF. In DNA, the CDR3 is TGTGCCAGCAGTGGAGTTCCCGGCCGGACGGAGTGGCCTGGAAACACCATATATTTT.

The CDR3 region is CASSYMRGGTDTQYF. In DNA form, the CDR3 reads TGTGCCAGCAGTTATATGCGGGGGGGCACAGATACGCAGTATTTT. The chain combines TRBV6-5 with TRBJ2-3, with 8 bases that match TRBD2. This CDR3 is built from 15 residues. Germline CDR1 and CDR2: MNHEY and SVGAGI. J was trimmed by 1 base and V by 3 bases; bases with no gene match: 3.

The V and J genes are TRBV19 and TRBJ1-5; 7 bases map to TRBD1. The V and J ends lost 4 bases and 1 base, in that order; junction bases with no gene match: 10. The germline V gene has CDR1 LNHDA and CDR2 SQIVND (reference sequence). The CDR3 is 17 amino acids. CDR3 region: CASSSETGRISNQPQHF. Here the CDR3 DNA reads TGTGCCAGTAGTAGCGAGACAGGGAGAATAAGCAATCAGCCCCAGCATTTT.

The CDR3 spells CASSRGGPYEQYF. The CDR3 DNA reads as TGTGCCAGCAGCCGGGGGGGACCCTACGAGCAGTACTTC. J is TRBJ2-7 and V is TRBV5-4, with 8 bases lining up with TRBD2. The CDR3 sequence is 13 residues long. Germline trimming cut 4 bases from V and 2 bases from J; bases unmatched to any gene: 2. Germline assignment: CDR1 SGHNT and CDR2 YYREEE (reference sequence).

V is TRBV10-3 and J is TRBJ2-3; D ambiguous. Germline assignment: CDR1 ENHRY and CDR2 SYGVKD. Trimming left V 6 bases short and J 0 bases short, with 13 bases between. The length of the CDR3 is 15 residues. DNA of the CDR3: TGTGCCATCAGGAACAGCAGACTGAGCACAGATACGCAGTATTTT. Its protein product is CAIRNSRLSTDTQYF.

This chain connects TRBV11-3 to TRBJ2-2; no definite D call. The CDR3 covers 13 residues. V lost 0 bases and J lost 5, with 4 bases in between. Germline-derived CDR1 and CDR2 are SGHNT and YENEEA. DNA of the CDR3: TGTGCCAGCAGCTTAGATCAAACCGGGGAGCTGTTTTTT. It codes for CASSLDQTGELFF.

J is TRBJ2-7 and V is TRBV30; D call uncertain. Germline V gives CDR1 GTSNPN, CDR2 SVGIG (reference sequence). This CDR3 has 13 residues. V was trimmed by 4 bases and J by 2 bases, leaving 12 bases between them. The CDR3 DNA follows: TGTGCCTGGAAGGTGACCGGAACCTACGAGCAGTACTTC. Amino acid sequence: CAWKVTGTYEQYF.

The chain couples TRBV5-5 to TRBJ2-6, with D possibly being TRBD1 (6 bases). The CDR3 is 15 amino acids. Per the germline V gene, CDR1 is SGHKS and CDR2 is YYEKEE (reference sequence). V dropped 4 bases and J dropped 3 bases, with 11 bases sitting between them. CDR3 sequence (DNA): TGTGCCAGCAGCCGAGGGACATTTGGGGCCAACGTCCTGACTTTC. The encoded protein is CASSRGTFGANVLTF.

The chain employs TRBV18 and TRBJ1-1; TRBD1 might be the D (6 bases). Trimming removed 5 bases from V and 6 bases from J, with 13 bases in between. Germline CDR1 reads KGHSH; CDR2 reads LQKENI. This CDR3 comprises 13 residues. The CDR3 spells CASSSQGIAEAFF. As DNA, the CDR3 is TGTGCCAGCTCATCACAGGGTATCGCTGAAGCTTTCTTT.

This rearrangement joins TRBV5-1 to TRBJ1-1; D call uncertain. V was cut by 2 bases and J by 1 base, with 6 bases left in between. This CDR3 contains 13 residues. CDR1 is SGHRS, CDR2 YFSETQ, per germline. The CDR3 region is CASSFTQNTEAFF. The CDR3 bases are TGCGCCAGCAGCTTTACCCAGAACACTGAAGCTTTCTTT.

The CDR3 nucleotides read TGTGCCAGTAGTCCCGACAGGGGCACAGATACGCAGTATTTT. Translation gives CASSPDRGTDTQYF. The chain joins TRBV19 to TRBJ2-3; 7 nucleotides agree with TRBD1. CDR1 and CDR2 from the germline V gene are LNHDA and SQIVND (reference sequence). CDR3 length: 14 amino acids. The V segment lost 5 bases and the J segment 1 base; nucleotides outside the gene matches: 3.

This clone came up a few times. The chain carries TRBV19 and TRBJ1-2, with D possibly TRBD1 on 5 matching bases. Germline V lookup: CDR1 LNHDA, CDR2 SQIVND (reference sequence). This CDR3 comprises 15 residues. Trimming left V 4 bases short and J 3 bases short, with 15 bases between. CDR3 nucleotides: TGTGCCAGTAGTACCAGACAGATGGTCCACTATGGCTACACCTTC. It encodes CASSTRQMVHYGYTF.

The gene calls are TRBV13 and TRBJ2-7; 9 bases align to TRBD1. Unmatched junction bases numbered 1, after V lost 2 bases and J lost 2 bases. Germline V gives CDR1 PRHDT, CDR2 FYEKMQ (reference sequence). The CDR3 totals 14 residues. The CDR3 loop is CASSLRDRAYEQYF. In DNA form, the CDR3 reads TGTGCCAGCAGCTTAAGGGACAGGGCCTACGAGCAGTACTTC.

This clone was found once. Here the CDR3 reads CASSLGAGVNEQFF. Here the CDR3 DNA reads TGTGCCAGCAGCCTAGGAGCGGGAGTCAATGAGCAGTTCTTC. The rearrangement uses TRBV7-2 and TRBJ2-1; 8 bases line up with TRBD2. This CDR3 is 14 amino acids long. J was trimmed by 6 bases and V by 5 bases; bases with no gene match: 6. From germline, CDR1 is SGHTA and CDR2 FQGNSA.

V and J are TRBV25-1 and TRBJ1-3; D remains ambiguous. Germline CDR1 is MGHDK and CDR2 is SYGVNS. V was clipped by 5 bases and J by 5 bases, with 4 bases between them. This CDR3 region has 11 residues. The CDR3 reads CASSLRNTIYF. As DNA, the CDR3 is TGTGCCAGCAGTCTCAGAAACACCATATATTTT.

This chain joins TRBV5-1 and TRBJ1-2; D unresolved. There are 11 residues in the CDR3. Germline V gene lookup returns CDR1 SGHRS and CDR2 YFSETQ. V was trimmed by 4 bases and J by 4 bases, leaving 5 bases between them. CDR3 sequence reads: CASSGTYGYTF. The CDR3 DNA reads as TGCGCCAGCAGCGGAACCTATGGCTACACCTTC.

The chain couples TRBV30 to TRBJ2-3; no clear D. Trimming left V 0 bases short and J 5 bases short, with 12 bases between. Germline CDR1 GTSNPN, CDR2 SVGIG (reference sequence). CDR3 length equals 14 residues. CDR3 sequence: CAWSVGGGKDTQYF. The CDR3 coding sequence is TGTGCCTGGAGTGTAGGTGGCGGTAAAGATACGCAGTATTTT.

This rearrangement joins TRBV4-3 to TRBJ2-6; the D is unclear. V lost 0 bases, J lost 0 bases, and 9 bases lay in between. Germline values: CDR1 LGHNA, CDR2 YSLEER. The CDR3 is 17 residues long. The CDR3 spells CASSQDSELSGANVLTF. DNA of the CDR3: TGCGCCAGCAGCCAAGATTCGGAGCTCTCTGGGGCCAACGTCCTGACTTTC.

The CDR3 spells CASSLTSGSSYEQYF. In DNA, the CDR3 is TGTGCCAGCAGCTTGACGTCCGGAAGCTCCTACGAGCAGTACTTC. This chain uses TRBV5-4 with TRBJ2-7; D is unresolved. The CDR3 length is 15 residues. V lost 1 base to trimming and J lost 0 bases, with 11 bases between them. Germline V gene data show CDR1 as SGHNT and CDR2 as YYREEE (reference sequence).